This T cell receptor (beta chain) came from a study of spatial heterogeneity in lung cancer. About the research overall: The study consistently detected more beta-chain than alpha-chain sequences.

Every cDNA TCR molecule received its own unique molecular identifier. Via MiXCR, TCRdb re-called the 5' RACE reads, giving one row per CDR3 protein. The profile covers over 10,000 distinct CDR3 sequences, with less than 4.5% appearing a single time and approximately 8.5% taken by the ten largest. CDR1 GTSNPN and CDR2 SVGIG come from the germline V gene (reference sequence). The CDR3 extends over 13 amino acids. V was pared by 4 bases and J by 4 bases, with 11 bases between. The time point denotes: sample taken at primary tumor resection. This clonotype has ten or more counts. Its antigen is undetermined. Study outcomes and limitations: Counts for ubiquitous and regional expanded TCRs went along with ubiquitous and regional nonsynonymous mutations, respectively. For expanded intratumoral alpha and beta TCRs, counts tracked tumor mutation counts.

The origin of this receptor is a male donor with early-stage non-small cell lung cancer. The source material was lung tumor tissue, sampled at surgery. The chain carries TRBV30 and TRBJ1-3; the D gene is possibly TRBD1 (5 bases). CDR3 nucleotides: TGTGCCTGGAAGGGACCGCTGGGAAACACCATATATTTT. This gives the protein CAWKGPLGNTIYF.